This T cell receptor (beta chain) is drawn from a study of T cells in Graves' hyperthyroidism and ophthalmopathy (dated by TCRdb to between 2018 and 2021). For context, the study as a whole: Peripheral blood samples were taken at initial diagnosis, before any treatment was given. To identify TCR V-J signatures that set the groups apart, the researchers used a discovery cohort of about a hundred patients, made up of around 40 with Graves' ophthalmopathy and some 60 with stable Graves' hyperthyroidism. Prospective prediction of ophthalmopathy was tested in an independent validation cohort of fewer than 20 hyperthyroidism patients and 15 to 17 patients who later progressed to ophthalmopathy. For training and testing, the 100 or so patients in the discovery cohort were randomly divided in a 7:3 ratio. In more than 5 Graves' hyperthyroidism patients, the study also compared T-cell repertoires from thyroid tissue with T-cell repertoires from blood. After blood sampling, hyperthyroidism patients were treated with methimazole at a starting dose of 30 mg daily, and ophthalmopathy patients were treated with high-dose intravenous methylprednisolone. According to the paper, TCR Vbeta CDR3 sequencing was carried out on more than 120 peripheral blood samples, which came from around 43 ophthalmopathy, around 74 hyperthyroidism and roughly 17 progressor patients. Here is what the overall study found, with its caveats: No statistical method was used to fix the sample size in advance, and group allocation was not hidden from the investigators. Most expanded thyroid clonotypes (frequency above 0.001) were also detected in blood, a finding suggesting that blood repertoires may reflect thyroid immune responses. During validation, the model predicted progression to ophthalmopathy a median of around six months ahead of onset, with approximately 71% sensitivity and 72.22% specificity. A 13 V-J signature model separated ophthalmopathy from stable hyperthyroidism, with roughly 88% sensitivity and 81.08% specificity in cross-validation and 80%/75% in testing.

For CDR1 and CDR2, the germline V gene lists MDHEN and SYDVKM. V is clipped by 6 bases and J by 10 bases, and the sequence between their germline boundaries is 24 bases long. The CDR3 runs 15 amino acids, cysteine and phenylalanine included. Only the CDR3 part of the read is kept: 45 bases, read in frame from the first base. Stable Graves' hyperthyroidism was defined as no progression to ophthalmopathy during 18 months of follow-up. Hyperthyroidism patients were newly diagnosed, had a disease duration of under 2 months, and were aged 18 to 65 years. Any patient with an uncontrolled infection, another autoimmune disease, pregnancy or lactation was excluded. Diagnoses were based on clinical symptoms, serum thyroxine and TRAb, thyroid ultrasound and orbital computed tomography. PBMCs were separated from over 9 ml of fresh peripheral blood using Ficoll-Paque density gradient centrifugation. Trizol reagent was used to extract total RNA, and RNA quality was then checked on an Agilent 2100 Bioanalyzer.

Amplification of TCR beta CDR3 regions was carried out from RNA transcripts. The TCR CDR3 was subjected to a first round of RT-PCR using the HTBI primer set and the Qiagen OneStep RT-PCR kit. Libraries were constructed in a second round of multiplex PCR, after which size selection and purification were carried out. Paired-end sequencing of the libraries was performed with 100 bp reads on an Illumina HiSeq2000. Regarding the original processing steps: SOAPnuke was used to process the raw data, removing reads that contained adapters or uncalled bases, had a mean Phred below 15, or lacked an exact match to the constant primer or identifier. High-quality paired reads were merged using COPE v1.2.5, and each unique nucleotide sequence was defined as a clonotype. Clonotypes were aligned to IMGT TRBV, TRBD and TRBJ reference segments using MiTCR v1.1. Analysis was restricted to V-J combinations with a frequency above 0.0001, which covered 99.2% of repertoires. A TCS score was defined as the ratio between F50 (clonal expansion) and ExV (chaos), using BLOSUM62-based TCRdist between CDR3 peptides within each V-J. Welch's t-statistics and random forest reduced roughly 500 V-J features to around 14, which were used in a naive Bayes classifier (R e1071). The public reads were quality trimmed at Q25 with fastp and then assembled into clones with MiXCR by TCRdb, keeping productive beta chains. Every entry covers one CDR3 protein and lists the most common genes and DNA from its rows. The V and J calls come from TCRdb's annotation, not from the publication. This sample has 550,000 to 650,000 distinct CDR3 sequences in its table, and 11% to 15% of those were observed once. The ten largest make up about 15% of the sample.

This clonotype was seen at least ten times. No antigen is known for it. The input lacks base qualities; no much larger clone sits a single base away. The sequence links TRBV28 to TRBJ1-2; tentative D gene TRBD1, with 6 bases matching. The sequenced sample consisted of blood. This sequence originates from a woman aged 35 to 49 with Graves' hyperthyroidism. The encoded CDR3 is CASSPYRVEGRHYTF. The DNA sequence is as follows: TGTGCCAGCAGCCCTTACAGGGTTGAGGGTCGGCACTACACCTTC.